The 26 T cell receptor beta chains in this list originate from one sample, sequenced in a study of T cells after yellow fever vaccination. TCRdb reprocessed the 5' RACE reads via MiXCR and lists one record per CDR3 protein. The repertoire holds about 160,000 distinct CDR3 sequences, 5.5% to 7.5% seen once, with approximately 2.4% in the top ten. Here the sequenced sample was CD4+ T cells sorted from PBMCs, taken about 5 days after the first yellow fever vaccination. The source is a man younger than 35 who received the YFV17D yellow fever vaccine.

The chain carries TRBV18 and TRBJ1-5, with a weak D call TRBD1 (6 bases). V lost 3 bases, J lost 6 bases, and 15 bases lay in between. The CDR3 contains 15 residues. Germline assignment: CDR1 KGHSH and CDR2 LQKENI. CDR3 bases: TGTGCCAGCTCACCCGAGATGGGGGCAGGTCAGCCCCAGCATTTT. Its protein product is CASSPEMGAGQPQHF.

This clonotype was seen many times. This chain uses TRBV29-1 with TRBJ1-4; D may be TRBD1 (6 bases). V lost 7 bases, J lost 8 bases, and 17 bases lay in between. The CDR3 contains 13 residues. Germline values: CDR1 SQVTM, CDR2 ANQGSEA. CDR3 region: CSAKDSGGEKLFF. The CDR3 nucleotides are TGCAGCGCTAAGGACAGTGGGGGAGAAAAACTGTTTTTT.

In the case of this clonotype: The junction departs from the called germline gene at one end, perhaps through a read error. The chain is built from TRBV3-1 and TRBJ2-3, with D unresolved. This CDR3 comprises 15 residues. CDR1 is LGHDT, CDR2 YNNKEL, per germline (reference sequence). Written as DNA, the CDR3 is TGTGCCTGCAGCCAAGATCTTCCCCGCACAGATACGCAGTATTTT. This sequence encodes CACSQDLPRTDTQYF.

On this clonotype itself: This may stem from a read error, because a much larger clone lies one nucleotide away. The rearrangement uses TRBV27 and TRBJ2-3; D not certain. The germline gives CDR1 MNHEY, CDR2 SMNVEV (reference sequence). The CDR3 sequence is 17 residues long. Trimming took off 6 bases at V and 0 bases at J, with 19 bases between the two ends. The CDR3 here is CASSHSHSQRSTDTQYF. CDR3 nucleotides: TGTGCCAGCAGCCATTCGCATTCCCAGAGGAGCACAGATACGCAGTATTTT.

The rearrangement links TRBV5-1 to TRBJ1-5; 9 nucleotides match TRBD1. Germline V gene data show CDR1 as SGHRS and CDR2 as YFSETQ. Unmatched junction bases numbered 8, after V lost 0 bases and J lost 10 bases. This CDR3 has 15 amino acids. The CDR3 reads CASSLDGDREQPQHF. Written as DNA, the CDR3 is TGCGCCAGCAGCTTGGACGGGGACAGGGAACAACCCCAGCATTTT.

In its sample, this clonotype was seen a few times. This chain uses TRBV7-9 with TRBJ1-2; 7 bases are shared with TRBD1. Unmatched junction bases numbered 8, after V lost 4 bases and J lost 6 bases. The length of the CDR3 is 14 residues. Germline V gene sequence: CDR1 SEHNR, CDR2 FQNEAQ (reference sequence). CDR3 protein: CASSSSRQGDGYTF. CDR3 nucleotide sequence: TGTGCCAGCAGCTCAAGCAGACAGGGAGATGGCTACACCTTC.

In its sample, this clonotype was seen many times. The CDR3 DNA is TGTGCCAGCAGCGGGGGAGGGGCACCCTACGAGCAGTACTTC. Translation: CASSGGGAPYEQYF. This chain links TRBV11-2 with TRBJ2-7, with 7 bases identical to TRBD2. Germline values: CDR1 SGHAT, CDR2 FQNNGV. Unmatched junction bases numbered 6, after V lost 5 bases and J lost 2 bases. This CDR3 spans 14 amino acids.

The chain recombines TRBV6-5 with TRBJ2-1; 8 bases fit TRBD1. V shed 0 bases, J shed 4 bases, and the junction held 5 bases outside the gene matches. The germline gives CDR1 MNHEY, CDR2 SVGAGI. This CDR3 spans 16 amino acids. CDR3 sequence reads: CASSYSRQGTYNEQFF. CDR3 sequence (DNA): TGTGCCAGCAGTTACTCGAGACAGGGGACTTACAATGAGCAGTTCTTC.

V gene TRBV18 combines with J gene TRBJ1-1; D uncertain. The CDR3 is made up of 11 amino acids. Germline CDR1 KGHSH, CDR2 LQKENI. Deletions cut 6 bases from V and 4 bases from J, with 6 bases between. The CDR3 loop is CASSDFTEAFF. CDR3 in DNA: TGTGCCAGCTCGGACTTCACTGAAGCTTTCTTT.

This clonotype occurred many times. The chain joins TRBV7-2 to TRBJ2-5; 8 bases are shared with TRBD1. The CDR3 totals 13 residues. Unmatched junction bases numbered 6, after V lost 3 bases and J lost 9 bases. Germline V gene data show CDR1 as SGHTA and CDR2 as FQGNSA. CDR3 sequence reads: CASSFSGGYPQYF. DNA for the CDR3: TGTGCCAGCAGCTTCTCAGGGGGCTATCCCCAGTACTTC.

This clonotype was seen many times. The chain combines TRBV18 with TRBJ2-2; tentative D call: TRBD1 (6 bases). The germline V gene has CDR1 KGHSH and CDR2 LQKENI. The CDR3 runs to 15 residues. With 5 bases removed from V and 1 base from J, the gap between germline ends came to 11 bases. The CDR3 loop reads CASSGDTLNTGELFF. CDR3 nucleotide sequence: TGTGCCAGCTCAGGGGACACCCTGAACACCGGGGAGCTGTTTTTT.

This clonotype appeared a few times. The chain carries TRBV12-3 or TRBV12-4 and TRBJ1-2; D not resolved. The V end lost 8 bases, the J end lost 1 base, and 11 bases lay between the germline ends. The CDR3 loop spans 13 amino acids. The CDR3 loop reads CASGEGYNYGYTF. The CDR3 DNA reads TGTGCCAGCGGAGAGGGCTATAACTATGGCTACACCTTC.

This clonotype has a count of ten or more. V and J are TRBV4-3 and TRBJ2-3; 9 bases agree with TRBD2. Per the germline V gene, CDR1 is LGHNA and CDR2 is YSLEER. V lost 0 bases and J lost 1; bases outside the gene matches: 14. The CDR3 is 20 amino acids. The CDR3 sequence is CASSQDRASGGIRGTDTQYF. The CDR3 DNA follows: TGCGCCAGCAGCCAAGATCGGGCCAGCGGGGGGATTCGGGGCACAGATACGCAGTATTTT.

This clonotype has only a few counts. The gene calls are TRBV10-3 and TRBJ1-6; tentative D call: TRBD1 (6 bases). Germline CDR1 reads ENHRY; CDR2 reads SYGVKD. This CDR3 is 13 amino acids long. V lost 10 bases to trimming and J lost 6 bases, with 13 bases between them. CDR3 sequence (DNA): TGTGCCAAACAGGGCTCTCTTAATTCACCCCTCCACTTT. It is translated as CAKQGSLNSPLHF.

The chain has TRBV4-3 and TRBJ1-2; 9 bases match TRBD1. The CDR3 sequence is 13 residues long. V shed 4 bases, J shed 7 bases, and the junction held 4 bases outside the gene matches. Germline V gene lookup returns CDR1 LGHNA and CDR2 YSLEER. Here the CDR3 reads CASSPDRGGGYTF. The DNA for the CDR3 is TGCGCCAGCAGCCCCGACAGGGGGGGTGGCTACACCTTC.

This clonotype was picked up many times. This rearrangement joins TRBV10-3 to TRBJ2-7; D is perhaps TRBD1 (5 bases). CDR1 is ENHRY, CDR2 SYGVKD, per germline. V gave up 11 bases and J gave up 1 base, with 18 bases separating them. This CDR3 region has 14 residues. CDR3 region: CALGATVGSYEQYF. The CDR3, as DNA: TGTGCCCTCGGTGCGACAGTCGGGTCCTACGAGCAGTACTTC.

This rearrangement joins TRBV6-5 to TRBJ1-6; D not certain. The ends were cut back, 2 bases at V and 0 bases at J, with 11 bases in the middle. The CDR3 totals 17 residues. CDR1 and CDR2 from the germline V gene are MNHEY and SVGAGI. CDR3 sequence reads: CASSYDTSSSYNSPLHF. DNA of the CDR3: TGTGCCAGCAGTTACGACACTTCGAGCTCCTATAATTCACCCCTCCACTTT.

CDR3 sequence: CATPPYEQYF. As DNA, the CDR3 is TGCGCCACTCCTCCTTACGAGCAGTACTTC. The rearrangement joins TRBV5-1 to TRBJ2-7; unclear D gene. The CDR3 sequence is 10 residues long. V was cut by 9 bases and J by 4 bases, with 8 bases left in between. CDR1 is SGHRS and CDR2 is YFSETQ in the germline V gene.

In its sample, this clonotype was seen many times. This chain links TRBV18 with TRBJ2-7; D is unresolved. CDR1 and CDR2 from the germline V gene are KGHSH and LQKENI. The CDR3 runs to 14 residues. Trimming stripped 8 bases from V and 1 base from J, with 15 bases between. CDR3 in amino acids: CASATDLASYEQYF. The CDR3 coding sequence is TGTGCCAGCGCAACGGACCTTGCTTCCTACGAGCAGTACTTC. Looking up the rest from reference TRBV18 and TRBJ2-7 gives the full variable domain: NAGVMQNPRHLVRRRGQEARLRCSPMKGHSHVYWYRQLPEEGLKFMVYLQKENIIDESGMPKERFSAEFPKEGPSILRIQQVVRGDSAAYFCASATDLASYEQYFGPGTRLTVT.

There are a few counts of this clonotype. The V gene is TRBV6-5, the J gene TRBJ1-4; 7 positions agree with TRBD1. V dropped 3 bases and J dropped 5; count of bases not matched to a gene: 3. Germline V CDR1 and CDR2: MNHEY, SVGAGI. The CDR3 covers 14 residues. CDR3 protein: CASSYSRGNEKLFF. CDR3 DNA sequence: TGTGCCAGCAGTTATAGCAGGGGGAATGAAAAACTGTTTTTT.

This clonotype occurred many times. This chain uses TRBV7-9 with TRBJ2-7; maybe TRBD1 (6 bases). CDR3 size: 15 residues. V was pared by 1 base and J by 2 bases, with 12 bases between. CDR1 is SEHNR and CDR2 is FQNEAQ in the germline V gene (reference sequence). CDR3 region: CASSLGWGPTYEQYV. CDR3 nucleotides: TGTGCCAGCAGCTTAGGGTGGGGGCCAACCTACGAGCAGTACGTC.

This clonotype came up many times. The genes are TRBV5-1 and TRBJ2-3; 13 bases map to TRBD2. Germline V lookup: CDR1 SGHRS, CDR2 YFSETQ. Trimming took 2 bases from V and 0 from J; bases not matched to a gene: 6. There are 18 residues in the CDR3. The CDR3 nucleotides are TGCGCCAGCAGCTTTTCCGGGACTAGCGGGGCTAGCACAGATACGCAGTATTTT. Its protein is CASSFSGTSGASTDTQYF.

This clonotype was found a few times. V and J are TRBV29-1 and TRBJ1-3, with D possibly being TRBD1 (5 bases). The CDR3 has 13 residues. With 6 bases removed from V and 3 bases from J, the gap between germline ends came to 12 bases. Germline CDR1 and CDR2: SQVTM and ANQGSEA. CDR3 sequence (DNA): TGCAGCGTCGCGGCCGGGGGTGGAAACACCATATATTTT. This encodes CSVAAGGGNTIYF.

The table lists this clonotype with many counts. V and J are TRBV4-3 and TRBJ2-7; D unresolved. This CDR3 is built from 13 residues. Trimming took 0 bases from V and 2 from J, leaving 5 bases between them. Germline-derived CDR1 and CDR2 are LGHNA and YSLEER. The CDR3 sequence is CASSQDVAYEQYF. CDR3 nucleotides: TGCGCCAGCAGCCAAGACGTCGCCTACGAGCAGTACTTC.

This clonotype was seen ten or more times. The genes are TRBV7-2 and TRBJ2-1; no reliable D call. Trimming took off 2 bases at V and 10 bases at J, with 9 bases between the two ends. In germline, CDR1 is SGHTA, CDR2 FQGNSA. CDR3 length equals 12 residues. The CDR3 DNA reads TGTGCCAGCAGCTTAATAGTCGGGGAGCAGTTCTTC. Its translation: CASSLIVGEQFF.

This clonotype was seen at least ten times. The chain couples TRBV19 to TRBJ1-5; maybe TRBD1 (5 bases). From germline, CDR1 is LNHDA and CDR2 SQIVND (reference sequence). Trimming took off 5 bases at V and 7 bases at J, with 18 bases between the two ends. The CDR3 runs 15 residues. The CDR3 nucleotides are TGTGCCAGTAGTCCCTGGGGGGGAAGCGGCCAGCCCCAGCATTTT. It specifies CASSPWGGSGQPQHF.